The next 29 T cell receptor beta chains were all read from a single sample in a study of blood T cell repertoires in COVID-19. Only in-frame clones appear in the TCRdb table, and some are missing; sequencing was by immunoSEQ multiplex PCR. The data hold 200,000 to 250,000 clones, with 82% observed a single time. Sequencing used PBMCs or T cells enriched from blood (not recorded which). These TCRs come from a woman aged 55-70 years who had recovered from COVID-19.

The rearrangement links TRBV6-6 to TRBJ1-3, with D maybe TRBD1 (6 bases). The CDR3 contains 18 residues. Trimming stripped 5 bases from V and 0 bases from J, with 20 bases between. Germline V CDR1 and CDR2: MNHNY, SVGAGI (reference sequence). CDR3 residues: CASSPPDSPFSSGNTIYF. In nucleotides, the CDR3 is TGTGCCAGCAGTCCCCCGGACAGTCCCTTTAGCTCTGGAAACACCATATATTTT.

This chain uses TRBV11-3 with TRBJ2-1, with 7 positions matching TRBD2. This CDR3 has 14 residues. The V and J ends lost 5 bases and 0 bases, in that order; junction bases with no gene match: 1. Germline V lookup: CDR1 SGHNT, CDR2 YENEEA. CDR3 coding DNA: TGTGCCAGCAGCCGGGACTACTCCTACAATGAGCAGTTCTTC. Amino acids: CASSRDYSYNEQFF.

The gene calls are TRBV5-6 and TRBJ2-3; 10 bases map to TRBD1. V was pared by 3 bases and J by 4 bases, with 8 bases of the junction left unmatched. This CDR3 region has 16 residues. The V gene's germline CDR1 is SGHDT and CDR2 YYEEEE. CDR3 amino acids: CASSSAGTGESDTQYF. Written as DNA, the CDR3 is TGTGCCAGCAGCTCGGCCGGGACAGGGGAGTCAGATACGCAGTATTTT.

This rearrangement joins TRBV7-7 to TRBJ2-3, with 7 bases that match TRBD1. The CDR3 is 14 residues long. Germline V gene sequence: CDR1 SSHAT, CDR2 FNYEAQ (reference sequence). The V segment lost 5 bases and the J segment 6 bases; nucleotides outside the gene matches: 8. CDR3: CASSPEGAGDTQYF. The CDR3 bases are TGTGCCAGCAGCCCTGAGGGGGCTGGGGATACGCAGTATTTT.

This clone was picked up a small number of times. The chain combines TRBV2 with TRBJ2-7, with D tentatively TRBD2 (7 bases). From germline, CDR1 is SNHLY and CDR2 FYNNEI. This CDR3 is 15 amino acids long. V was shortened by 8 bases and J by 2 bases, with 19 bases between the two germline ends. The CDR3 DNA reads TGTGCCAGCCAGCCGGGGGGCGGGTTCACCTACGAGCAGTACTTC. The encoded protein is CASQPGGGFTYEQYF.

This clone was detected a few times. V usage is TRBV12-5 and J usage is TRBJ2-2; no firm D call. Trimming removed 2 bases from V and 1 base from J, with 8 bases in between. Per the germline V gene, CDR1 is LGHNT and CDR2 is FRNRAP. The CDR3 length is 15 residues. CDR3 sequence reads: CASGLSPLNTGELFF. The CDR3 DNA is TGTGCTAGTGGTTTGTCCCCATTGAACACCGGGGAGCTGTTTTTT.

V gene TRBV30 combines with J gene TRBJ2-2; the match to TRBD2 covers 12 bases. This CDR3 contains 15 residues. Germline CDR1 GTSNPN, CDR2 SVGIG (reference sequence). The junction had 4 bases not matched to a gene; V was cut back by 3 bases and J by 5 bases. The CDR3 is CAWRPSGRGTGELFF. CDR3 sequence (DNA): TGTGCCTGGAGGCCTAGCGGGAGGGGAACCGGGGAGCTGTTTTTT.

This chain uses TRBV12-3 or TRBV12-4 with TRBJ2-3; D call uncertain. Trimming pared 2 bases from V and 2 bases from J, leaving 5 bases between. The CDR3 runs 13 residues. The CDR3 region is CASSLPSTDTQYF. For the CDR3, the DNA is TGTGCCAGCAGTTTACCCTCCACAGATACGCAGTATTTT.

The chain has TRBV25-1 and TRBJ1-1; D is uncertain. The CDR3 totals 13 residues. Germline lookup yields CDR1 MGHDK and CDR2 SYGVNS. The V gene lost 5 bases and the J gene lost 0 bases, with 7 bases spanning the gap. The CDR3: CASSSLLNTEAFF. DNA of the CDR3: TGTGCCAGCAGTAGCCTCTTGAACACTGAAGCTTTCTTT. The complete variable domain, with remaining parts taken from reference TRBV25-1 and TRBJ1-1, reads EADIYQTPRYLVIGTGKKITLECSQTMGHDKMYWYQQDPGMELHLIHYSYGVNSTEKGDLSSESTVSRIRTEHFPLTLESARPSHTSQYLCASSSLLNTEAFFGQGTRLTVV.

The V call is TRBV27, the J call TRBJ1-2; 7 nucleotides match TRBD1. The trim removed 2 bases at V and 1 base at J, leaving 7 bases unmatched. The germline gives CDR1 MNHEY, CDR2 SMNVEV (reference sequence). The CDR3 loop spans 16 amino acids. This chain's CDR3 is CASSLRAGGRNYGYTF. In DNA, the CDR3 is TGTGCCAGCAGTTTAAGGGCAGGGGGGCGTAACTATGGCTACACCTTC.

The rearrangement uses TRBV5-1 and TRBJ2-6; a possible D gene is TRBD1 (6 bases). Germline loops: CDR1 SGHRS, CDR2 YFSETQ. The CDR3 sequence is 20 residues long. The ends were cut back, 4 bases at V and 2 bases at J, with 25 bases in the middle. The CDR3 bases are TGCGCCAGCAGCCGATTTGGCAGTACAGGGTACGAGGCTGGGGCCAACGTCCTGACTTTC. Its protein product is CASSRFGSTGYEAGANVLTF.

The rearrangement links TRBV7-9 to TRBJ1-2, with D possibly TRBD1 on 6 matching bases. The V gene's germline CDR1 is SEHNR and CDR2 FQNEAQ (reference sequence). Between the trimmed V and J ends, which lost 5 bases and 5 bases, there was a span of 12 bases. CDR3 length: 13 amino acids. CDR3 protein: CASSPDRTYGYTF. CDR3 coding DNA: TGTGCCAGCAGCCCAGACAGGACTTATGGCTACACCTTC. Using reference TRBV7-9 and TRBJ1-2 for the parts outside the CDR3, the full variable domain is DTGVSQNPRHKITKRGQNVTFRCDPISEHNRLYWYRQTLGQGPEFLTYFQNEAQLEKSRLLSDRFSAERPKGSFSTLEIQRTEQGDSAMYLCASSPDRTYGYTFGSGTRLTVV.

The gene calls are TRBV7-2 and TRBJ2-7; 8 nucleotides align to TRBD1. Germline CDR1 SGHTA, CDR2 FQGNSA. The CDR3 is 16 residues long. J lost 0 bases, V lost 4 bases, and 8 bases had no gene match. The CDR3 protein is CASSSKTGALSYEQYF. The CDR3 region has the DNA TGTGCCAGCAGCTCAAAGACAGGGGCCCTCTCCTACGAGCAGTACTTC. Drawing the rest from reference TRBV7-2 and TRBJ2-7, the complete variable domain is GAGVSQSPSNKVTEKGKDVELRCDPISGHTALYWYRQSLGQGLEFLIYFQGNSAPDKSGLPSDRFSAERTGGSVSTLTIQRTQQEDSAVYLCASSSKTGALSYEQYFGPGTRLTVT.

The chain carries TRBV25-1 and TRBJ2-1; 7 bases align to TRBD2. The CDR3 extends over 17 amino acids. Germline assignment: CDR1 MGHDK and CDR2 SYGVNS. After removal of 6 bases from V and 5 bases from J, the junction contained 16 bases not matched to a gene. Here the CDR3 DNA reads TGTGCCAGCAGCGCTACCCCCGGGACGGGACTAAACAATGAGCAGTTCTTC. Protein product: CASSATPGTGLNNEQFF.

The chain carries TRBV19 and TRBJ1-5; TRBD1 matches 8 bases. This CDR3 comprises 18 residues. Germline V gives CDR1 LNHDA, CDR2 SQIVND (reference sequence). V dropped 1 base and J dropped 6; count of bases not matched to a gene: 14. CDR3 in DNA: TGTGCCAGTAGTATAGTATTTGGCAGGGGGCGCGTAGGTCAGCCCCAGCATTTT. Translating gives CASSIVFGRGRVGQPQHF.

CDR3 loop: CASSQDFTSPASGYEQYF. CDR3 sequence (DNA): TGCGCCAGCAGCCAAGATTTCACAAGCCCGGCCTCGGGGTACGAGCAGTACTTC. The rearrangement joins TRBV4-1 to TRBJ2-7; a possible D gene is TRBD2 (5 bases). Germline CDR1 is MGHRA and CDR2 is YSYEKL. V was cut by 0 bases and J by 4 bases, with 22 bases left in between. The CDR3 covers 18 residues.

The rearrangement joins TRBV2 to TRBJ2-3; 16 nucleotides align to TRBD2. The CDR3 contains 17 residues. Trimming at V came to 6 bases and at J to 4 bases, leaving 7 bases not matched to a gene. CDR1 SNHLY and CDR2 FYNNEI come from the germline V gene. CDR3: CASRTGLAGGPADTQYF. The CDR3 DNA is TGTGCCAGCAGGACGGGACTAGCGGGGGGGCCTGCAGATACGCAGTATTTT.

In nucleotides, the CDR3 is TGTGCCAGCAGCCAATCCCTCAGGGGACGTAACAATGAGCAGTTCTTC. Amino acid sequence: CASSQSLRGRNNEQFF. The chain couples TRBV14 to TRBJ2-1; D is perhaps TRBD1 (6 bases). This CDR3 is built from 16 residues. CDR1 and CDR2 from the germline V gene are SGHDN and FVKESK. V lost 2 bases to trimming and J lost 5 bases, with 16 bases between them.

In regard to this clone: Additional DNA sequences in this sample encode the identical CDR3. The chain employs TRBV3-1 (or the pseudogene TRBV3-2) and TRBJ1-3; D not resolved. V lost 1 base, J lost 0 bases, and 4 bases lay in between. The CDR3 is 14 residues long. Germline CDR1 reads LGHDT; CDR2 reads YNNKEL (reference sequence). The CDR3 sequence is CASSQASSGNTIYF. CDR3 in DNA: TGTGCCAGCAGCCAAGCCAGCTCTGGAAACACCATATATTTT.

This clone was counted between two and nine times. This chain joins TRBV4-1 and TRBJ2-3, with TRBD2 identical over 7 bases. CDR3 length equals 14 residues. Germline V gives CDR1 MGHRA, CDR2 YSYEKL. V lost 3 bases and J lost 10; bases outside the gene matches: 10. For the CDR3, the DNA is TGCGCCAGCAGCCACTCCTGGGGGGGAAGAGCGCAGTATTTT. As protein: CASSHSWGGRAQYF.

V and J are TRBV28 and TRBJ1-2; 8 bases line up with TRBD1. The V gene's germline CDR1 is MDHEN and CDR2 SYDVKM. Trimming cost V 3 bases and J 6 bases; bases outside gene matches: 6. The CDR3 contains 14 residues. The chain's CDR3 is CASSLRDRGNGYTF. CDR3 DNA sequence: TGTGCCAGCAGTTTGCGAGACAGGGGCAATGGCTACACCTTC.

This chain connects TRBV19 to TRBJ1-4; 9 positions match TRBD1. This CDR3 has 15 amino acids. Germline values: CDR1 LNHDA, CDR2 SQIVND (reference sequence). The V segment lost 6 bases and the J segment 8 bases; nucleotides outside the gene matches: 10. CDR3 region: CASSQWTGVGEKLFF. The CDR3 nucleotides read TGTGCCAGTAGCCAATGGACAGGGGTTGGCGAAAAACTGTTTTTT.

The J gene is TRBJ1-1, the V gene TRBV6-5; 8 nucleotides align to TRBD1. Losses at the gene ends were 5 bases for V and 10 bases for J; bases not matched to a gene: 6. Germline assignment: CDR1 MNHEY and CDR2 SVGAGI. There are 12 residues in the CDR3. The CDR3 nucleotides read TGTGCCAGCAGTCGGGACAGGATAGGAGCTTTCTTT. Protein product: CASSRDRIGAFF.

This clone was seen only once. The chain has TRBV11-3 and TRBJ2-1; D is possibly TRBD1 (5 bases). CDR1 and CDR2 (germline): SGHNT, YENEEA. Trimming removed 5 bases at V and 10 bases at J, with 15 bases between. The CDR3 totals 13 residues. The CDR3 DNA sequence: TGTGCCAGCAGCCTCAATAGATGGACAGAGCAGTTCTTC. Protein sequence: CASSLNRWTEQFF.

The chain carries TRBV3-1 (or the pseudogene TRBV3-2) and TRBJ2-7; D unresolved. Germline lookup yields CDR1 LGHDT and CDR2 YNNKEL (reference sequence). Trimming removed 1 base at V and 0 bases at J, with 10 bases between. The CDR3 is 15 amino acids. CDR3 sequence (DNA): TGTGCCAGCAGCCAAGGGCTCGCCAGCTCCTACGAGCAGTACTTC. Its translation is CASSQGLASSYEQYF.

The V call is TRBV28, the J call TRBJ2-7, with a weak D call TRBD1 (6 bases). CDR1 is MDHEN and CDR2 is SYDVKM in the germline V gene. Trimming removed 4 bases at V and 2 bases at J, with 12 bases between. This CDR3 has 14 residues. CDR3 amino acids: CASSYAGVPYEQYF. The CDR3 DNA sequence: TGTGCCAGCAGTTATGCAGGGGTCCCCTACGAGCAGTACTTC.

The chain is built from TRBV19 and TRBJ2-6, with D possibly TRBD2 on 5 matching bases. The CDR3 contains 18 residues. The V gene lost 1 base and the J gene lost 3 bases, with 16 bases spanning the gap. The germline V gene encodes CDR1 LNHDA and CDR2 SQIVND (reference sequence). The CDR3 DNA reads TGTGCCAGTAGTATAGTACTATCGGGGTTTCTTGGGGCCAACGTCCTGACTTTC. This gives the protein CASSIVLSGFLGANVLTF.

The chain combines TRBV10-3 with TRBJ2-5, with TRBD2 matching over 11 bases. The V gene end was trimmed by 2 bases and the J gene end by 2 bases; junction bases not matched to a gene: 10. The CDR3 totals 18 residues. The germline gives CDR1 ENHRY, CDR2 SYGVKD. The CDR3 loop reads CAISEGPLAGGYQETQYF. The CDR3 DNA reads as TGTGCCATCAGTGAGGGTCCCCTAGCGGGAGGATATCAAGAGACCCAGTACTTC.

The genes are TRBV29-1 and TRBJ1-2; TRBD1 might be the D (5 bases). The CDR3 extends over 15 amino acids. V was clipped by 3 bases and J by 5 bases, with 19 bases between them. The germline gives CDR1 SQVTM, CDR2 ANQGSEA. The CDR3 region has the DNA TGCAGCGTTGATGAAGGGGTCCGGAATTTTTATGGCTACACCTTC. It translates to CSVDEGVRNFYGYTF.